The rows below give T cell receptor beta chains drawn from one sample of a study of shared clonotypes between healthy human individuals. Data came from immunoSEQ multiplex PCR; TCRdb stores just in-frame clones and leaves some out. The top ten hold 0.1% to 0.15% of the sample, which has about 2 million clones, approximately 95% seen once. Sequenced: naive CD4+ T cells sorted from blood. These TCRs come from a man between 18 and 35 years old in good health. CDR3s include the opening cysteine and the closing phenylalanine or tryptophan. Each record gives: clone size, J gene, CDR3 length, V gene, D gene, CDR3 DNA, CDR3 protein. D genes are given only for firm matches. Not all rows give a size; the values are once, few, many and, for expanded clones, a class.

clone size: .; J gene: TRBJ2-5; CDR3 length: 13; V gene: TRBV6-5; D gene: TRBD1; CDR3 DNA: TGTGCCAGCAGTTACTTCGGACAGGGCCCCCAACACTTC; CDR3 protein: CASSYFGQGPQHF
clone size: .; J gene: TRBJ2-5; CDR3 length: 17; V gene: TRBV11-2; D gene: .; CDR3 DNA: TGTGCCAGCAGCTTAGCCCCAACGGGAGCCACACAAGAGACCCAGTACTTC; CDR3 protein: CASSLAPTGATQETQYF
clone size: .; J gene: TRBJ1-6; CDR3 length: 17; V gene: TRBV7-2; D gene: .; CDR3 DNA: TGTGCCAGCAGCCAGCACTCAGGAGCCTCCTATAATTCACCCCTCCACTTT; CDR3 protein: CASSQHSGASYNSPLHF
clone size: once; J gene: TRBJ2-7; CDR3 length: 15; V gene: TRBV28; D gene: TRBD1; CDR3 DNA: TGTGCCAGCAGTTTCTCTGACAGGGCGGTTGGCGAGCAGTACTTC; CDR3 protein: CASSFSDRAVGEQYF
clone size: .; J gene: TRBJ2-1; CDR3 length: 16; V gene: TRBV5-1; D gene: TRBD2; CDR3 DNA: TGCGCCAGCAGCTATGCTAGCGGGAGCTCCTACAATGAGCAGTTCTTC; CDR3 protein: CASSYASGSSYNEQFF
clone size: .; J gene: TRBJ1-3; CDR3 length: 15; V gene: TRBV6-6; D gene: TRBD1; CDR3 DNA: TGTGCCAGCAGATACGGGACAGACCCTGGAAACACCATATATTTT; CDR3 protein: CASRYGTDPGNTIYF
clone size: .; J gene: TRBJ2-1; CDR3 length: 15; V gene: TRBV5-4; D gene: TRBD1; CDR3 DNA: TGTGCCAGCAGCCCCCCCGGGGGACAGGGCGATGAGCAGTTCTTC; CDR3 protein: CASSPPGGQGDEQFF
clone size: once; J gene: TRBJ1-5; CDR3 length: 13; V gene: TRBV6-6; D gene: .; CDR3 DNA: TGTGCCAGCAGTATACAGGGTTCTGGGCCCCAGCATTTT; CDR3 protein: CASSIQGSGPQHF
clone size: .; J gene: TRBJ2-7; CDR3 length: 13; V gene: TRBV30; D gene: .; CDR3 DNA: TGTGCCTGGACTCCGGGACGGATTTACGAGCAGTACTTC; CDR3 protein: CAWTPGRIYEQYF
clone size: .; J gene: TRBJ2-1; CDR3 length: 13; V gene: TRBV4-3; D gene: .; CDR3 DNA: TGCGCCAGCAGCCAAAACCTTAGGTATGAGCAGTTCTTC; CDR3 protein: CASSQNLRYEQFF
clone size: .; J gene: TRBJ1-6; CDR3 length: 16; V gene: TRBV7-2; D gene: .; CDR3 DNA: TGTGCCAGCAGCCTACCCCTAGGGGTAAGGAAATCACCCCTCCACTTT; CDR3 protein: CASSLPLGVRKSPLHF
clone size: .; J gene: TRBJ2-5; CDR3 length: 15; V gene: TRBV2; D gene: TRBD2; CDR3 DNA: TGTGCCACCGGGACTAGCGGGGGGCCTCAAGAGACCCAGTACTTC; CDR3 protein: CATGTSGGPQETQYF